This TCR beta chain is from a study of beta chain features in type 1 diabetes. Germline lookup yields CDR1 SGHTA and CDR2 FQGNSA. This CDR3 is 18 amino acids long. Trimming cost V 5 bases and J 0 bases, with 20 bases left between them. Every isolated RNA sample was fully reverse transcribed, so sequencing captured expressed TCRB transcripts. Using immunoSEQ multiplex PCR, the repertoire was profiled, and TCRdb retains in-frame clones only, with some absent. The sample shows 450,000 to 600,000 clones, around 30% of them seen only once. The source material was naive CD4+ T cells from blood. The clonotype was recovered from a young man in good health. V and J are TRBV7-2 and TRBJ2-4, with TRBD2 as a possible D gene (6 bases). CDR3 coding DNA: TGTGCCAGCAGCGTCGTTCGGGCGGGGACCCCAGCCAAAAACATTCAGTACTTC. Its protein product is CASSVVRAGTPAKNIQYF.